This is a list of T cell receptor beta chains from one sample in a study of identical twins. TCRdb fed the 5' RACE reads into MiXCR, producing one record per CDR3 protein. The sample yields roughly 290,000 distinct CDR3 sequences, roughly 9% seen once. The data were also submitted as part of a second study, on yellow fever vaccine responses in identical twins.

Sequenced input: CD8+ T cells sorted from blood. The receptors here all came from a woman under 30 in good health. The CDR3 runs from the conserved cysteine through the conserved F or W. Fields, in order: clone size, V gene, D gene, J gene, CDR3 protein, CDR3 DNA. A D gene is named only where the DNA matches it firmly. Not every row has a clone size; where given, it reads once, few, many or a size class.

size: many
V: TRBV9
D: TRBD2
J: TRBJ2-7
CDR3: CASSVTSGGLYEQYF
DNA: TGTGCCAGCAGCGTTACTAGCGGGGGGCTCTACGAGCAGTACTTC

size: few
V: TRBV27
D: -
J: TRBJ2-7
CDR3: CASSLPGVPSYEQYF
DNA: TGTGCCAGCTCTCTACCGGGGGTCCCCTCCTACGAGCAGTACTTC

size: many
V: TRBV4-1
D: -
J: TRBJ2-5
CDR3: CASSQTGIQETQYF
DNA: TGCGCCAGCAGCCAAACGGGGATTCAAGAGACCCAGTACTTC

size: many
V: TRBV12-3/TRBV12-4
D: TRBD1
J: TRBJ1-4
CDR3: CASRDREGEEKLFF
DNA: TGTGCCAGCAGAGACAGGGAGGGGGAGGAAAAACTGTTTTTT

size: many
V: TRBV24-1
D: -
J: TRBJ2-2
CDR3: CATSDLSLTGELFF
DNA: TGTGCCACCAGTGATTTGTCCTTGACCGGGGAGCTGTTTTTT

size: few
V: TRBV28
D: TRBD2
J: TRBJ2-1
CDR3: CASSRQSVAGVPYNEQFF
DNA: TGTGCCAGCAGTCGTCAGTCGGTAGCGGGAGTCCCCTACAATGAGCAGTTCTTC

size: -
V: TRBV4-2
D: TRBD2
J: TRBJ2-1
CDR3: CASSQESGRVSYNEQFF
DNA: TGTGCCAGCAGCCAGGAAAGCGGGAGAGTGTCCTACAATGAGCAGTTCTTC

size: -
V: TRBV12-3/TRBV12-4
D: -
J: TRBJ2-5
CDR3: CASSLLGLAETQYF
DNA: TGTGCCAGCAGTTTATTGGGCTTAGCAGAGACCCAGTACTTC

size: -
V: TRBV9
D: TRBD1
J: TRBJ2-5
CDR3: CASSLRTGGTETQYF
DNA: TGTGCCAGCAGCCTACGGACAGGGGGAACGGAGACCCAGTACTTC

size: -
V: TRBV27
D: -
J: TRBJ2-7
CDR3: CASSLDAVGNEQYF
DNA: TGTGCCAGCAGTCTAGACGCCGTAGGGAACGAGCAGTACTTC

size: few
V: TRBV12-3/TRBV12-4
D: -
J: TRBJ2-1
CDR3: CASSLAGGQEQFF
DNA: TGTGCCAGCAGTTTAGCCGGCGGACAGGAGCAGTTCTTC

size: few
V: TRBV7-9
D: -
J: TRBJ2-7
CDR3: CASSLLNGRGYEQYF
DNA: TGTGCCAGCAGCTTACTAAACGGGAGAGGCTACGAGCAGTACTTC

size: few
V: TRBV20-1
D: -
J: TRBJ1-1
CDR3: CSAREAGRDTEAFF
DNA: TGCAGTGCTAGAGAGGCAGGGAGGGACACTGAAGCTTTCTTT

size: few
V: TRBV20-1
D: -
J: TRBJ2-1
CDR3: CSAPRALQQFF
DNA: TGCAGTGCCCCTCGGGCCCTACAACAGTTCTTC

size: few
V: TRBV11-1
D: TRBD1
J: TRBJ1-1
CDR3: CASREGQGAGDMNTEAFF
DNA: TGTGCCAGCAGAGAGGGACAGGGGGCTGGTGATATGAACACTGAAGCTTTCTTT

size: many
V: TRBV25-1
D: -
J: TRBJ2-3
CDR3: CASQADTQYF
DNA: TGTGCCAGCCAAGCAGATACGCAGTATTTT

size: -
V: TRBV7-2
D: -
J: TRBJ2-7
CDR3: CASSLGGPIYEQYF
DNA: TGTGCCAGCAGCTTAGGGGGACCCATCTACGAGCAGTACTTC

size: many
V: TRBV20-1
D: TRBD2
J: TRBJ2-7
CDR3: CSASAGEGTSPPYEQYF
DNA: TGCAGTGCTAGCGCCGGGGAGGGGACCTCACCCCCTTACGAGCAGTACTTC

size: -
V: TRBV30
D: -
J: TRBJ2-1
CDR3: CAWSVNGGWGNEQFF
DNA: TGTGCCTGGAGTGTAAACGGCGGGTGGGGAAATGAGCAGTTCTTC

size: few
V: TRBV29-1
D: -
J: TRBJ2-6
CDR3: CSARTRDSRSGANVLTF
DNA: TGCAGCGCCAGGACCCGGGACTCACGCTCTGGGGCCAACGTCCTGACTTTC